Shown below are 26 T cell receptor beta chains from a single sample sequenced in a study of blood T cell repertoires in COVID-19. Generated by immunoSEQ multiplex PCR, the TCRdb table keeps only in-frame clones and is missing some. The sample lists approximately 260,000 clones, around 82% occurring once. Sequenced: peripheral blood. The origin of the receptors is a woman of 80 years or more with active or convalescent COVID-19.

This clone has just a few counts. The chain is built from TRBV28 and TRBJ1-1; D is uncertain. Germline CDR1 reads MDHEN; CDR2 reads SYDVKM. V gave up 6 bases and J gave up 0 bases, with 11 bases separating them. The CDR3 has 14 amino acids. The CDR3 DNA sequence: TGTGCCAGCAGGGGTTCGGGGTTGAACACTGAAGCTTTCTTT. Protein sequence: CASRGSGLNTEAFF. The variable domain in full, completed from reference TRBV28 and TRBJ1-1, reads DVKVTQSSRYLVKRTGEKVFLECVQDMDHENMFWYRQDPGLGLRLIYFSYDVKMKEKGDIPEGYSVSREKKERFSLILESASTNQTSMYLCASRGSGLNTEAFFGQGTRLTVV.

J is TRBJ1-1 and V is TRBV4-1; D possibly corresponds to TRBD1 (6 bases). V was clipped by 1 base and J by 7 bases, with 19 bases between them. Per germline, CDR1 MGHRA and CDR2 YSYEKL. The CDR3 sequence is 16 residues long. The DNA for the CDR3 is TGCGCCAGCAGCCAAGCTCCACAGACAGGAGTCCTTGAAGCTTTCTTT. Translating gives CASSQAPQTGVLEAFF.

The genes are TRBV5-1 and TRBJ2-2, with D perhaps TRBD2 (6 bases). Deletions cut 6 bases from V and 2 bases from J, with 11 bases between. This CDR3 comprises 14 residues. CDR1 and CDR2 from the germline V gene are SGHRS and YFSETQ. The CDR3 here is CASNPRGNTGELFF. CDR3 nucleotide sequence: TGCGCCAGCAACCCGCGGGGCAACACCGGGGAGCTGTTTTTT.

The chain is built from TRBV30 and TRBJ1-6; 9 nucleotides agree with TRBD1. The V gene end was trimmed by 1 base and the J gene end by 11 bases; junction bases not matched to a gene: 3. The CDR3 extends over 13 amino acids. Germline lookup yields CDR1 GTSNPN and CDR2 SVGIG (reference sequence). CDR3 protein: CAWSAGTGTPLHF. CDR3 bases: TGTGCCTGGAGTGCCGGGACAGGGACACCCCTCCACTTT.

This clone appeared a few times. This chain connects TRBV28 to TRBJ1-4; TRBD1 agrees at 9 bases. Trimming took 5 bases from V and 8 from J; bases not matched to a gene: 9. The CDR3 sequence is 15 residues long. The germline V gene has CDR1 MDHEN and CDR2 SYDVKM. CDR3 loop: CASSTSGTGNEKLFF. CDR3 nucleotides: TGTGCCAGCAGTACCTCCGGGACAGGGAACGAAAAACTGTTTTTT.

The chain uses TRBV29-1 and TRBJ2-1, with TRBD2 matching over 13 bases. The germline gives CDR1 SQVTM, CDR2 ANQGSEA. CDR3 length equals 14 residues. Germline trimming cut 7 bases from V and 7 bases from J; bases unmatched to any gene: 7. The CDR3: CSASGTSGVNEQFF. CDR3 DNA: TGCAGCGCCTCCGGGACTAGCGGGGTTAATGAGCAGTTCTTC.

V gene TRBV6-6 combines with J gene TRBJ2-3; D is ambiguous. Trimming pared 8 bases from V and 3 bases from J, leaving 21 bases between. Germline CDR1 reads MNHNY; CDR2 reads SVGAGI (reference sequence). This CDR3 has 16 residues. The CDR3 protein is CASGPLSGHLTDTQYF. As DNA, the CDR3 is TGTGCCAGCGGGCCCTTGAGTGGGCATTTAACAGATACGCAGTATTTT.

The chain joins TRBV5-1 to TRBJ2-1, with 10 bases that match TRBD2. Losses at the gene ends were 0 bases for V and 4 bases for J; bases not matched to a gene: 1. The CDR3 is made up of 15 amino acids. The germline gives CDR1 SGHRS, CDR2 YFSETQ. The CDR3 coding sequence is TGCGCCAGCAGCTTGGAGACTAGCGGGTACAATGAGCAGTTCTTC. Amino acids: CASSLETSGYNEQFF.

This chain connects TRBV7-9 to TRBJ2-5, with D possibly matching TRBD1 (6 bases). The CDR3 contains 12 residues. Trimming shortened V by 2 bases and J by 14 bases, and 15 bases separated the two germline ends. The V gene's germline CDR1 is SEHNR and CDR2 FQNEAQ (reference sequence). The CDR3 DNA reads as TGTGCCAGCAGCTTAATCTCACAGACAGGTTACTTC. Amino acids: CASSLISQTGYF.

This clone occurred a few times. The rearrangement uses TRBV10-3 and TRBJ1-3; 9 nucleotides match TRBD1. The CDR3 totals 13 residues. V was pared by 8 bases and J by 2 bases, with 1 base of the junction left unmatched. CDR1 is ENHRY and CDR2 is SYGVKD in the germline V gene. The CDR3 DNA reads as TGTGCCATCGGACAGGGGCCTGGAAACACCATATATTTT. It translates to CAIGQGPGNTIYF.

The chain combines TRBV5-6 with TRBJ1-4, with 8 bases fitting TRBD1. The CDR3 sequence is 14 residues long. V was pared by 4 bases and J by 8 bases, with 7 bases of the junction left unmatched. In germline, CDR1 is SGHDT, CDR2 YYEEEE. CDR3 coding DNA: TGTGCCAGCAGCAGGCAGGGGGCACGAGAAAAACTGTTTTTT. It translates to CASSRQGAREKLFF.

This clone was seen a handful of times. This chain joins TRBV5-5 and TRBJ2-2; 7 nucleotides align to TRBD1. V was clipped by 9 bases and J by 1 base; unmatched bases: 12. The CDR3 has 16 residues. Germline V gene lookup returns CDR1 SGHKS and CDR2 YYEKEE (reference sequence). The CDR3 is CANIPLTGVNTGELFF. The CDR3 bases are TGTGCCAACATACCCCTAACAGGGGTGAACACCGGGGAGCTGTTTTTT.

V usage is TRBV4-1 and J usage is TRBJ1-5; the match to TRBD1 covers 8 bases. Trimming cost V 5 bases and J 3 bases; bases outside gene matches: 6. The CDR3 sequence is 15 residues long. CDR1 is MGHRA and CDR2 is YSYEKL in the germline V gene. In nucleotides, the CDR3 is TGCGCCAGCAGCAGAGAGGACAGGGACAATCAGCCCCAGCATTTT. Protein sequence: CASSREDRDNQPQHF.

This chain connects TRBV25-1 to TRBJ1-4; D gene unclear. This CDR3 contains 14 residues. Germline assignment: CDR1 MGHDK and CDR2 SYGVNS. V was pared by 3 bases and J by 7 bases, with 12 bases between. In nucleotides, the CDR3 is TGTGCCAGCAGTGATTCGCTGGCGGGTGAAAAACTGTTTTTT. Its protein product is CASSDSLAGEKLFF.

The chain joins TRBV18 to TRBJ1-2; 7 bases are shared with TRBD1. The germline CDR1 and CDR2 sequences are KGHSH and LQKENI. After removal of 5 bases from V and 1 base from J, the junction contained 4 bases not matched to a gene. The length of the CDR3 is 14 residues. CDR3 sequence reads: CASSERQGNYGYTF. CDR3 in DNA: TGTGCCAGCTCAGAACGACAGGGTAACTATGGCTACACCTTC.

The chain links TRBV5-1 to TRBJ2-1, with 7 nucleotides matching TRBD1. This CDR3 comprises 15 residues. Per germline, CDR1 SGHRS and CDR2 YFSETQ. Trimming removed 3 bases from V and 1 base from J; junction bases left unmatched: 4. CDR3 sequence (DNA): TGCGCCAGCAGCTACGGGACAGAATCCTACAATGAGCAGTTCTTC. Translating gives CASSYGTESYNEQFF.

In this sample, this clone turned up once. The J gene is TRBJ2-2, the V gene TRBV11-2, with D hard to call. This CDR3 has 15 residues. CDR1 and CDR2 (germline): SGHAT, FQNNGV. Trimming left V 10 bases short and J 2 bases short, with 17 bases between. The CDR3 loop is CATVPAELNTGELFF. CDR3 sequence (DNA): TGTGCCACCGTACCGGCGGAGCTTAACACCGGGGAGCTGTTTTTT.

The chain employs TRBV24-1 and TRBJ1-5, with D possibly TRBD1 on 5 matching bases. The germline V gene encodes CDR1 KGHDR and CDR2 SFDVKD. CDR3 length equals 15 residues. V lost 9 bases, J lost 0 bases, and 14 bases lay in between. The CDR3 nucleotides read TGTGCCACCCAAGCCGGGGGGTATAGCAATCAGCCCCAGCATTTT. Residues: CATQAGGYSNQPQHF.

The chain couples TRBV7-9 to TRBJ2-5; no reliable D call. CDR3 length: 14 amino acids. V shed 1 base and J shed 3 bases, with 9 bases lying between them. Germline V CDR1 and CDR2: SEHNR, FQNEAQ (reference sequence). DNA for the CDR3: TGTGCCAGCAGCTTAGGAGCCGGTAAAGAGACCCAGTACTTC. Translated, it gives CASSLGAGKETQYF. Supplemented by reference TRBV7-9 and TRBJ2-5, the full variable domain reads DTGVSQNPRHKITKRGQNVTFRCDPISEHNRLYWYRQTLGQGPEFLTYFQNEAQLEKSRLLSDRFSAERPKGSFSTLEIQRTEQGDSAMYLCASSLGAGKETQYFGPGTRLLVL.

The V gene is TRBV2, the J gene TRBJ2-7; D uncertain. Trimming took off 5 bases at V and 3 bases at J, with 5 bases between the two ends. Germline lookup yields CDR1 SNHLY and CDR2 FYNNEI. This CDR3 has 11 residues. DNA of the CDR3: TGTGCCAGCAGTCCCCTCTACGAGCAGTACTTC. Translated, it gives CASSPLYEQYF.

CDR3 DNA: TGTGCCAGCAGCCAAGCTGACAGTTATGGCTACACCTTC. It translates to CASSQADSYGYTF. The chain joins TRBV3-1 (or the pseudogene TRBV3-2) to TRBJ1-2, with D possibly being TRBD1 (5 bases). The germline V and J ends were trimmed by 1 base and 5 bases, with 8 bases remaining between them. Germline CDR1 is LGHDT and CDR2 is YNNKEL (reference sequence). The CDR3 covers 13 residues.

This clone has only one observation. The V and J genes are TRBV14 and TRBJ1-2; 7 bases map to TRBD1. The germline gives CDR1 SGHDN, CDR2 FVKESK. The ends lost 8 bases at V and 6 bases at J; junction bases unmatched: 6. The CDR3 covers 12 residues. CDR3 sequence: CASSGQNHGYTF. The CDR3 DNA follows: TGTGCCAGCTCGGGACAGAACCATGGCTACACCTTC.

The chain carries TRBV6-6 and TRBJ2-2; possibly TRBD2 for D (5 bases). V was trimmed by 8 bases and J by 5 bases, leaving 9 bases between them. CDR3 size: 12 residues. Germline CDR1 MNHNY, CDR2 SVGAGI (reference sequence). CDR3 DNA: TGTGCCAGCTCGGGGAATACCGGGGAGCTGTTTTTT. Translation: CASSGNTGELFF.

This clone showed up just once. CDR3 in DNA: TGTGCCAGTAGTATAGGCGGAGGGGTTAGCAATCAGCCCCAGCATTTT. Protein sequence: CASSIGGGVSNQPQHF. The gene calls are TRBV19 and TRBJ1-5, with D possibly being TRBD1 (5 bases). This CDR3 has 16 amino acids. Germline lookup yields CDR1 LNHDA and CDR2 SQIVND (reference sequence). V was cut by 1 base and J by 0 bases, with 10 bases left in between.

This chain joins TRBV27 and TRBJ1-2, with no clear D. The CDR3 runs to 13 residues. CDR1 and CDR2 (germline): MNHEY, SMNVEV (reference sequence). The germline V and J ends were trimmed by 6 bases and 1 base, with 9 bases remaining between them. CDR3 in amino acids: CASRPGLNYGYTF. DNA of the CDR3: TGTGCCAGCAGACCAGGACTTAACTATGGCTACACCTTC.

J is TRBJ1-5 and V is TRBV18; 10 nucleotides match TRBD1. Germline values: CDR1 KGHSH, CDR2 LQKENI. This CDR3 is 16 amino acids long. V shed 6 bases, J shed 4 bases, and the junction held 9 bases outside the gene matches. CDR3 in amino acids: CASSPTTGGMNQPQHF. DNA for the CDR3: TGTGCCAGCTCTCCGACGACAGGGGGCATGAATCAGCCCCAGCATTTT.